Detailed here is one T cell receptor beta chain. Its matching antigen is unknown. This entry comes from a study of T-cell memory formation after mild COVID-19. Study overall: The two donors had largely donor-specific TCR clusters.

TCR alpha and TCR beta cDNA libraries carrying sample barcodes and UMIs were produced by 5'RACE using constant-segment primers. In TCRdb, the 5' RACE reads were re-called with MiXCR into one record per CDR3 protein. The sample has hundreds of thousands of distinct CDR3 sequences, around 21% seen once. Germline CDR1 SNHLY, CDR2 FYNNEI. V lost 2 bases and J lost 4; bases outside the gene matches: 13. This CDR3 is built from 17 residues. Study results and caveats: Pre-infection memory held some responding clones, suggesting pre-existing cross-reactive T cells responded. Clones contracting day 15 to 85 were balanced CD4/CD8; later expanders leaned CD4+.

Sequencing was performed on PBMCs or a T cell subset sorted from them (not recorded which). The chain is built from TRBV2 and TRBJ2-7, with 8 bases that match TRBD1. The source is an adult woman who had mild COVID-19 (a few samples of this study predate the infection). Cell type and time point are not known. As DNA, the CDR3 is TGTGCCAGCAGTGAATTGGGTGCAGGGGGCGTCGGATACGAGCAGTACTTC. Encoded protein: CASSELGAGGVGYEQYF.